Each of the 21 T cell receptor beta chains below was sequenced from the same sample in a study of shared clonotypes between healthy human individuals (TCRdb year 2020). CD8 naive samples were CD45RO-negative cells positively selected for CCR7, giving a CD45RA+CCR7+ population that excluded TemRA cells. Library generation was performed with the immunoSEQ multiplex PCR assay. Sourced from immuneACCESS, this table was stored by TCRdb with only in-frame sequences that have V and J called. A share of the clones is absent; for the studies checked, an unresolved V gene accounts for under half, and the remainder has no known explanation. The sample has hundreds of thousands of clones on record, 96% of them singletons. Clones ranked in the top ten supply 0.11% of the sample. The sequenced material came from naive CD8+ T cells sorted from blood. In the paper's terms, the cell subset or site label means: CD45RA+CCR7+. These TCRs come from a woman aged 30 to 39 in good health.

This clone was detected only once. This CDR3 reads CANLPVGQHFPNTGELFF. CDR3 sequence (DNA): TGTGCCAACCTCCCTGTGGGACAGCATTTTCCGAACACCGGGGAGCTGTTTTTT. The genes are TRBV2 and TRBJ2-2; 7 positions agree with TRBD1. With V trimmed by 10 bases and J by 0 bases, 17 bases remained unmatched. Germline CDR1 reads SNHLY; CDR2 reads FYNNEI. The CDR3 is 18 amino acids.

The genes are TRBV25-1 and TRBJ1-2; D is ambiguous. CDR3 size: 14 residues. V lost 3 bases and J lost 8, with 16 bases in between. The germline CDR1 and CDR2 sequences are MGHDK and SYGVNS. The CDR3 here is CASSDVGRSNGYTF. The CDR3 DNA reads TGTGCCAGCAGTGACGTGGGGAGAAGCAACGGCTACACCTTC.

This chain connects TRBV7-2 to TRBJ2-7; 11 bases map to TRBD2. There are 16 residues in the CDR3. From germline, CDR1 is SGHTA and CDR2 FQGNSA. Germline trimming cut 2 bases from V and 0 bases from J; bases unmatched to any gene: 3. DNA of the CDR3: TGTGCCAGCAGCTTACCCGGGACTAGCGGCTCCTACGAGCAGTACTTC. This codes for CASSLPGTSGSYEQYF.

J is TRBJ2-3 and V is TRBV27; 7 nucleotides agree with TRBD2. Germline lookup yields CDR1 MNHEY and CDR2 SMNVEV (reference sequence). V lost 6 bases to trimming and J lost 1 base; unmatched junction nucleotides: 4. This CDR3 has 14 amino acids. CDR3 nucleotides: TGTGCCAGCAGCCCGGGACTACGCACAGATACGCAGTATTTT. As protein: CASSPGLRTDTQYF.

This clone was recorded only once. The chain is built from TRBV20-1 and TRBJ2-2, with a tentative D call TRBD2 (6 bases). Germline V gene lookup returns CDR1 DFQATT and CDR2 SNEGSKA (reference sequence). V gave up 7 bases and J gave up 5 bases, with 8 bases separating them. This CDR3 has 11 residues. CDR3 nucleotide sequence: TGCAGTGTTGGGGGGACCGGGGAGCTGTTTTTT. Residues: CSVGGTGELFF.

This clone was seen only once. CDR3 DNA sequence: TGTGCCAGCAGCACCGGTAGCTACGAGCAGTACTTC. This sequence encodes CASSTGSYEQYF. This chain uses TRBV13 with TRBJ2-7; D remains unclear. Deletions cut 5 bases from V and 3 bases from J, with 8 bases between. Germline assignment: CDR1 PRHDT and CDR2 FYEKMQ (reference sequence). CDR3 size: 12 residues.

The rearrangement uses TRBV28 and TRBJ1-6; no definite D call. This CDR3 is built from 13 residues. Trimming cost V 6 bases and J 7 bases, with 10 bases left between them. Germline-derived CDR1 and CDR2 are MDHEN and SYDVKM. CDR3 protein: CASRPTRNSPLHF. The CDR3 bases are TGTGCCAGCAGGCCCACACGGAATTCACCCCTCCACTTT.

The chain joins TRBV7-8 to TRBJ2-1; D not certain. V was trimmed by 1 base and J by 4 bases, leaving 8 bases between them. Germline CDR1 and CDR2: SGHVS and FQNEAQ. This CDR3 is 14 amino acids long. The chain's CDR3 is CASSLGPEYNEQFF. The DNA for the CDR3 is TGTGCCAGCAGCTTAGGCCCAGAGTACAATGAGCAGTTCTTC.

Concerning this clone: This same CDR3 is encoded by further DNA sequences in the sample. This sequence joins TRBV19 and TRBJ2-7; no clear D gene. In germline, CDR1 is LNHDA, CDR2 SQIVND (reference sequence). The CDR3 extends over 13 amino acids. The V gene lost 3 bases and the J gene lost 1 base, with 7 bases spanning the gap. For the CDR3, the DNA is TGTGCCAGTAGTATTGTGCTTTCCTACGAGCAGTACTTC. Translation: CASSIVLSYEQYF.

The chain carries TRBV19 and TRBJ1-5; D is uncertain. The CDR3 covers 15 residues. Germline CDR1 LNHDA, CDR2 SQIVND (reference sequence). V dropped 3 bases and J dropped 1 base, with 10 bases sitting between them. CDR3 in DNA: TGTGCCAGTAGTATCCCGAGCCAGAGCAATCAGCCCCAGCATTTT. Translation gives CASSIPSQSNQPQHF.

The chain combines TRBV15 with TRBJ1-4; possibly TRBD1 for D (6 bases). Germline values: CDR1 LNHNV, CDR2 YYDKDF (reference sequence). This CDR3 is built from 13 residues. V was clipped by 7 bases and J by 4 bases, with 10 bases between them. The CDR3 nucleotides read TGTGCCACCAAGGGACAAAATAATGAAAAACTGTTTTTT. The encoded protein is CATKGQNNEKLFF.

This sequence joins TRBV14 and TRBJ1-2; D perhaps matches TRBD1 (5 bases). V was shortened by 4 bases and J by 2 bases, with 14 bases between the two germline ends. The CDR3 loop spans 15 amino acids. Germline CDR1 and CDR2: SGHDN and FVKESK. The CDR3 region is CASSLTTGPNYGYTF. CDR3 coding DNA: TGTGCCAGCAGCCTCACAACAGGACCCAACTATGGCTACACCTTC.

In its sample, this clone was seen once. The V call is TRBV7-9, the J call TRBJ2-5, with D perhaps assigned TRBD1 or TRBD2 (5 bases each). Matching the DNA end better, TRBJ2-7 makes the J call doubtful. The CDR3 spans 13 residues. Germline V CDR1 and CDR2: SEHNR, FQNEAQ (reference sequence). Written as DNA, the CDR3 is TGTGCCAGCAGCTCAGGGACCTTATACGAGCAGTACTTC. Encoded protein: CASSSGTLYEQYF.

V and J are TRBV5-4 and TRBJ1-2; D may be TRBD1 (5 bases). This CDR3 is 13 amino acids long. V gave up 3 bases and J gave up 7 bases, with 13 bases separating them. Germline values: CDR1 SGHNT, CDR2 YYREEE (reference sequence). This CDR3 is CASSSDGAVGYTF. The CDR3 DNA reads TGTGCCAGCAGCTCGGATGGGGCGGTTGGCTACACCTTC.

The rearrangement links TRBV2 to TRBJ1-1; D is possibly TRBD1 (6 bases). The CDR3 sequence is 11 residues long. Deletions cut 7 bases from V and 7 bases from J, with 10 bases between. The germline gives CDR1 SNHLY, CDR2 FYNNEI. The CDR3 nucleotides are TGTGCCAGCAACTTGGACAGTGAAGCTTTCTTT. Protein sequence: CASNLDSEAFF.

The J gene is TRBJ2-3, the V gene TRBV28, with no clear D. Germline V gene lookup returns CDR1 MDHEN and CDR2 SYDVKM. This CDR3 comprises 14 residues. Trimming took 6 bases from V and 1 from J, leaving 11 bases between them. In DNA, the CDR3 is TGTGCCAGCAGGGCGACTGCTGGCACAGATACGCAGTATTTT. It codes for CASRATAGTDTQYF.

This clone appeared a single time. The V call is TRBV29-1, the J call TRBJ2-1; 9 bases fit TRBD1. Germline V lookup: CDR1 SQVTM, CDR2 ANQGSEA. The ends lost 6 bases at V and 8 bases at J; junction bases unmatched: 14. CDR3 length equals 15 residues. The CDR3 DNA follows: TGCAGCGTCACATTCCGGGACAGGGAGTTTGATGAGCAGTTCTTC. Its translation: CSVTFRDREFDEQFF.

The chain combines TRBV10-1 with TRBJ2-2; the D is unclear. From germline, CDR1 is WNHNN and CDR2 SYGVQD (reference sequence). The CDR3 spans 14 residues. Trimming shortened V by 3 bases and J by 6 bases, and 11 bases separated the two germline ends. CDR3 protein: CASSDDLFSGELFF. CDR3 in DNA: TGCGCCAGCAGTGATGACCTCTTCTCCGGGGAGCTGTTTTTT.

The chain couples TRBV19 to TRBJ2-7; 9 positions match TRBD2. Germline values: CDR1 LNHDA, CDR2 SQIVND (reference sequence). Losses at the gene ends were 5 bases for V and 2 bases for J; bases not matched to a gene: 10. This CDR3 is built from 16 residues. Here the CDR3 reads CASSSYSGSGTYEQYF. In DNA, the CDR3 is TGTGCCAGTAGTTCTTATAGCGGGAGCGGTACCTACGAGCAGTACTTC.

This clone was counted once. This sequence joins TRBV4-2 and TRBJ1-2, with D possibly being TRBD1 (5 bases). V lost 2 bases to trimming and J lost 3 bases, with 19 bases between them. This CDR3 comprises 17 residues. The germline gives CDR1 LGHNA, CDR2 YNFKEQ. The CDR3 DNA is TGTGCCAGCAGCCAACCGATGCGGGGGACGGGGGACTATGGCTACACCTTC. Protein product: CASSQPMRGTGDYGYTF.

V is TRBV9 and J is TRBJ2-1; either TRBD1 or TRBD2 may fit D (5 bases each). V dropped 0 bases and J dropped 8 bases, with 9 bases sitting between them. This CDR3 region has 13 residues. Germline CDR1 reads SGDLS; CDR2 reads YYNGEE. Written as DNA, the CDR3 is TGTGCCAGCAGCGTAGCTGGGACGTATGAGCAGTTCTTC. Its translation is CASSVAGTYEQFF.